These T cell receptor beta chains were read from a single sample in a study of T cell responses to AZD1222 COVID-19 vaccine. Produced via immunoSEQ multiplex PCR; TCRdb's table is partial and in-frame only. The sample lists 130,000 to 150,000 clones, approximately 90% seen once, with around 2.8% in the top ten. The starting material was peripheral blood, obtained on day 0 of MenACWY control vaccination. These receptors all come from an adult in good health. Both conserved end residues are part of each CDR3. D genes are given only for firm matches. Clone size is shown for a subset of rows, as once, few, many or a class of expanded clone.

v_call,clone_size,j_call,d_call,cdr3_nt,cdr3_aa
TRBV18,-,TRBJ1-2,TRBD1,TGTGCCAGCTCCCCGGACAGGGGCAATGGCTACACCTTC,CASSPDRGNGYTF
TRBV7-8,-,TRBJ1-2,-,TGTGCCAGCAGCCTACAGACTAACTATGGCTACACCTTC,CASSLQTNYGYTF
TRBV11-2,-,TRBJ2-4,-,TGTGCCAGCAGATTAACAGGGGCCAAAAACATTCAGTACTTC,CASRLTGAKNIQYF
TRBV28,-,TRBJ2-7,TRBD1,TGTGCCAGCAGTCCACCGCGGACAGGACCCTACGAGCAGTACTTC,CASSPPRTGPYEQYF
TRBV3-1/TRBV3-2,-,TRBJ1-2,TRBD1,TGTGCCAGCAGCCTACACGGGACAGGGGGCGTCTATGGCTACACCTTC,CASSLHGTGGVYGYTF
TRBV4-1,-,TRBJ1-1,-,TGCGCCAGCAGCCAAGGCCCGGTGAACACTGAAGCTTTCTTT,CASSQGPVNTEAFF
TRBV28,-,TRBJ1-5,-,TGTGCCAGCAGTTTTGAATTGGGAGGGCAGCCCCAGCATTTT,CASSFELGGQPQHF
TRBV27,-,TRBJ2-2,TRBD1,TGTGCCAGCAGTCCCCGGGACAGAACCACCGGGGAGCTGTTTTTT,CASSPRDRTTGELFF
TRBV12-2,-,TRBJ1-3,-,TGTGCAAGTCGCGGGAAACCAAGCTCTGGAAACACCATATATTTT,CASRGKPSSGNTIYF
TRBV25-1,once,TRBJ1-1,-,TGTGCCAGCAGTGCGACATCGAACACTGAAGCTTTCTTT,CASSATSNTEAFF
TRBV18,-,TRBJ1-1,-,TGTGCCAGCTCACTGGCTGAGGACACTGAAGCTTTCTTT,CASSLAEDTEAFF
TRBV27,-,TRBJ1-1,-,TGTGCCAGCAGTATCTCAGGGGAGGGGTTCACTGAAGCTTTCTTT,CASSISGEGFTEAFF
TRBV2,once,TRBJ1-4,-,TGTGCCAGCAGGGGGTCTAATGAAAAACTGTTTTTT,CASRGSNEKLFF
TRBV6-2/TRBV6-3,-,TRBJ2-1,TRBD2,TGTGCCAGCAGTTTGTCCGGGGGGGCAGGGGATGAGCAGTTCTTC,CASSLSGGAGDEQFF
TRBV29-1,-,TRBJ2-7,TRBD1,TGCAGTGGTCGTACAGGGGGCTACGAGCAGTACTTC,CSGRTGGYEQYF
TRBV19,-,TRBJ1-1,-,TGTGCCAGTAGTATAGCCCAAGTGAACACTGAAGCTTTCTTT,CASSIAQVNTEAFF
TRBV11-3,-,TRBJ2-7,TRBD1,TGTGCCAGCACCCCTCCCGACAGGGTCCCTTTATACGAGCAGTACTTC,CASTPPDRVPLYEQYF
TRBV5-1,-,TRBJ1-2,-,TGCGCCAGCAGCTTGGACTCCCAGTCCTATGGCTACACCTTC,CASSLDSQSYGYTF
TRBV2,-,TRBJ1-2,-,TGTGCCAGCAAGGAGGACAGACTAAACTATGGCTACACCTTC,CASKEDRLNYGYTF
TRBV4-1,-,TRBJ1-5,-,TGCGCCAGCAGCCCCGGGGCGTCCAACAATCAGCCCCAGCATTTT,CASSPGASNNQPQHF
TRBV6-1,few,TRBJ1-1,-,TGTGCCAGCAGTGAAATTATGAACACTGAAGCTTTCTTT,CASSEIMNTEAFF
TRBV15,-,TRBJ1-5,-,TGTGCCACCAGCAGAGGGAGATTGAGGGCCGAACCCCACAATCAGCCCCAGCATTTT,CATSRGRLRAEPHNQPQHF
TRBV19,-,TRBJ2-1,TRBD2,TGTGCCAGTAGTTTAAGGACTAGCGGGGGGAATCACAATGAGCAGTTCTTC,CASSLRTSGGNHNEQFF
TRBV9,-,TRBJ2-2,-,TGTGCCAGCAGCCCGCGGGGTCTCACCGGGGAGCTGTTTTTT,CASSPRGLTGELFF
TRBV19,-,TRBJ1-4,-,TGTGCCAGTAGTATCGGTTCAGGGACTAATGAAAAACTGTTTTTT,CASSIGSGTNEKLFF
TRBV2,-,TRBJ1-5,-,TGTGCCAGCAGGGCCGGGACTAGCAATCAGCCCCAGCATTTT,CASRAGTSNQPQHF